These T cell receptor beta chains were read from a single sample in a study of vaccination and CD4 T cells after COVID-19. No cognate antigen is known for these TCRs. Using its own MiXCR run on the PCR reads, TCRdb lists one record per CDR3 protein. Of around 20,000 distinct CDR3 sequences detected, 58% appear once; the ten largest clones hold 6.6%. The sample here was CD4+ T cells from blood, cultured in vitro, taken before SARS-CoV-2 vaccination. The source is a human donor who had recovered from COVID-19. Each CDR3 is given with its conserved first and last residue. The D gene is left open where the match is weak. The size entry is marked missing in some rows and otherwise reads once, few, many or a size class.

-	-	TRBV28	TRBJ1-2	CASSFGTAVPYGYTF	TGTGCCAGCAGTTTCGGGACGGCCGTCCCCTATGGCTACACCTTC
-	-	TRBV19	TRBJ2-7	CASSRGPNSYEQYF	TGTGCCAGTAGCAGGGGCCCCAACTCCTACGAGCAGTACTTC
-	-	TRBV5-4	TRBJ2-5	CASNNPGAQETQYF	TGTGCCAGCAACAACCCAGGGGCACAAGAGACCCAGTACTTC
-	few	TRBV27	TRBJ2-7	CASSLKSAGLGWEQYF	TGTGCCAGCAGTTTAAAGTCTGCGGGCCTAGGGTGGGAGCAGTACTTC
-	-	TRBV19	TRBJ1-1	CASSMGHYEAFF	TGTGCCAGTAGTATGGGACATTATGAAGCTTTCTTT
-	-	TRBV6-1	TRBJ2-2	CASSEIPGHLPRTGELFF	TGTGCCAGCAGTGAAATTCCGGGACACCTTCCCAGGACCGGGGAGCTGTTTTTT
-	-	TRBV27	TRBJ2-5	CASSPYRGQETQYF	TGTGCCAGCAGTCCGTATAGGGGCCAAGAGACCCAGTACTTC
-	-	TRBV28	TRBJ2-3	CASSYGVFSTDTQYF	TGTGCCAGCAGTTACGGGGTTTTTAGCACAGATACGCAGTATTTT
-	-	TRBV11-1	TRBJ2-3	CASSSQTPATQYF	TGTGCCAGCAGCTCCCAAACCCCAGCTACGCAGTATTTT
-	-	TRBV24-1	TRBJ1-3	CATRESSGNTIYF	TGTGCCACCAGAGAGAGCTCTGGAAACACCATATATTTT
-	-	TRBV15	TRBJ1-2	CATSGAQASNYGYTF	TGTGCCACCAGCGGGGCCCAAGCGAGTAACTATGGCTACACCTTC
-	-	TRBV20-1	TRBJ1-1	CSARGRTGLSEAFF	TGCAGTGCAAGAGGGAGGACGGGACTCTCTGAAGCTTTCTTT
TRBD1	-	TRBV7-2	TRBJ2-1	CASSRQGTGIYNEQFF	TGTGCCAGCAGTCGACAGGGGACGGGGATCTACAATGAGCAGTTCTTC
-	-	TRBV24-1	TRBJ2-1	CATSDRLRGSFGEQFF	TGTGCCACCAGTGACCGCCTCCGGGGATCTTTCGGTGAGCAGTTCTTC
TRBD1	-	TRBV24-1	TRBJ2-1	CATSDTPGQGPRNEQFF	TGTGCCACCAGTGACACCCCGGGACAGGGACCCCGGAATGAGCAGTTCTTC
-	medium-sized	TRBV20-1	TRBJ1-5	CSARDMSYSNQPQHF	TGCAGTGCTAGAGATATGAGCTATAGCAATCAGCCCCAGCATTTT
-	-	TRBV5-1	TRBJ2-3	CASSLRRDTQYF	TGCGCCAGCAGCTTGCGGAGAGATACGCAGTATTTT
-	-	TRBV29-1	TRBJ1-5	CSVEGSGNQPQHF	TGCAGCGTTGAAGGCAGCGGCAATCAGCCCCAGCATTTT
TRBD2	few	TRBV20-1	TRBJ2-1	CSARSGLAGGWRPYNEQFF	TGCAGTGCTAGATCCGGACTAGCGGGAGGGTGGAGGCCCTACAATGAGCAGTTCTTC
-	-	TRBV20-1	TRBJ2-7	CSARRTNYEQYF	TGCAGTGCTAGAAGGACTAACTACGAGCAGTACTTC
TRBD2	-	TRBV20-1	TRBJ2-1	CSARELALDYNEQFF	TGCAGTGCTAGAGAACTAGCGCTTGACTACAATGAGCAGTTCTTC
TRBD1	few	TRBV7-8	TRBJ2-5	CASSVQGSLETQYF	TGTGCCAGCAGCGTACAGGGGTCGTTGGAGACCCAGTACTTC
-	-	TRBV6-1	TRBJ2-2	CASSMAANTGELFF	TGTGCCAGCAGTATGGCCGCGAACACCGGGGAGCTGTTTTTT
TRBD1	few	TRBV7-9	TRBJ1-6	CASSPLQGNNSPLHF	TGTGCCAGCAGCCCCCTACAGGGGAATAATTCACCCCTCCACTTT
-	once	TRBV7-9	TRBJ1-6	CASSRAGRNSPLHF	TGTGCCAGCAGCCGGGCGGGGCGGAATTCACCCCTCCACTTT
-	-	TRBV6-1	TRBJ2-7	CASSEAEFYEQYF	TGTGCCAGCAGTGAAGCGGAATTCTACGAGCAGTACTTC
-	-	TRBV15	TRBJ2-7	CATSRSRVAYEQYF	TGTGCCACCAGCAGGTCCCGCGTCGCCTACGAGCAGTACTTC